The 10 T cell receptor beta chains presented below share a single source sample, sequenced in a study of tumor and adjacent non-tumor tissue in lung cancer. This sample's RNA came from whole unsorted tissue. This non-tumor lung sample came from over 3 cm beyond the tumor edge. TCRbeta libraries were built with three rounds of nested PCR, modified from ARM-PCR. From the multiplex PCR reads, TCRdb called clonotypes with MiXCR, one entry per CDR3 protein. The data contain roughly 75,000 distinct CDR3 sequences, nearly 70% of them singletons. Input material: distant non-tumor lung tissue. The receptors were sampled from a woman aged 50 to 60 with non-small cell lung cancer.

This clonotype has at least ten counts. The J gene is TRBJ2-7, the V gene TRBV20-1; TRBD2 matches 8 bases. V lost 3 bases to trimming and J lost 3 bases; unmatched junction nucleotides: 10. Germline V lookup: CDR1 DFQATT, CDR2 SNEGSKA (reference sequence). The CDR3 runs to 15 residues. CDR3 amino acids: CSASGSGGTFYEQYF. The CDR3 nucleotides read TGCAGTGCTAGCGGAAGCGGGGGAACCTTCTACGAGCAGTACTTC.

This clonotype turned up a few times. The genes are TRBV28 and TRBJ1-4, with TRBD1 matching 7 bases. The trim removed 7 bases at V and 3 bases at J, leaving 5 bases unmatched. The CDR3 sequence is 14 residues long. The germline gives CDR1 MDHEN, CDR2 SYDVKM. This CDR3 reads CASKRQGSNEKLFF. CDR3 nucleotides: TGTGCCAGCAAGCGACAGGGATCTAATGAAAAACTGTTTTTT.

A note on this clonotype: Mismatch with germline at one junction end may stem from a read error. The CDR3 region has the DNA TGTGCCAGCAGCTCCATGGCGGGAGGTCTCACAGATACTCAGTATTTT. This gives the protein CASSSMAGGLTDTQYF. The rearrangement links TRBV5-5 to TRBJ2-3; 8 positions match TRBD2. Germline V gene data show CDR1 as SGHKS and CDR2 as YYEKEE (reference sequence). CDR3 length equals 16 residues.

This clonotype was picked up one time. It may be a read error: a sequence one base away is much more abundant. The V and J genes are TRBV10-3 and TRBJ2-1; the match to TRBD2 covers 8 bases. The CDR3 runs 20 residues. The germline gives CDR1 ENHRY, CDR2 SYGVKD. For the CDR3, the DNA is TGTGCCATCAATGAGTCACTCCGTTTTCAAGGAGCGGGAGAGGTCAATGAGCAGTTCTTC. It encodes CAINESLRFQGAGEVNEQFF.

As concerns this clonotype: Germline and junction disagree at one end, which may indicate a read error. V and J are TRBV6-2 or TRBV6-3 and TRBJ1-1; possibly TRBD1 for D (5 bases). The length of the CDR3 is 13 residues. Germline CDR1 and CDR2: MNHEY and SVGEGT. CDR3 DNA sequence: TGTACCAGCAGCCCACAGGAGAACACTGAAGCCTTCTTT. Its protein product is CTSSPQENTEAFF.

This clonotype was picked up a small number of times. This chain uses TRBV20-1 with TRBJ2-6, with a possible D match to TRBD1 (5 bases). Germline loops: CDR1 DFQATT, CDR2 SNEGSKA (reference sequence). The CDR3 sequence is 18 residues long. Deletions cut 5 bases from V and 3 bases from J, with 23 bases between. This CDR3 is CSADDRQQLSYGANVLTF. CDR3 coding DNA: TGCAGTGCTGATGATCGACAGCAACTTAGCTATGGGGCCAACGTCCTGACTTTC.

Ten or more counts support this clonotype. The chain carries TRBV6-1 and TRBJ2-1, with a tentative D call TRBD1 (6 bases). Germline V CDR1 and CDR2: MNHNS, SASEGT. This CDR3 has 14 residues. Between the trimmed V and J ends, which lost 2 bases and 3 bases, there was a span of 8 bases. The CDR3 here is CASSEMGHYNEQFF. CDR3 DNA sequence: TGTGCCAGCAGTGAAATGGGACACTACAATGAGCAGTTCTTC.

This clonotype showed up just a few times. The V gene is TRBV12-3 or TRBV12-4, the J gene TRBJ1-1; no reliable D call. The CDR3 has 13 residues. Deletions cut 2 bases from V and 3 bases from J, with 7 bases between. The CDR3 here is CASSLRPHTEAFF. In nucleotides, the CDR3 is TGTGCCAGCAGTTTAAGACCGCACACTGAAGCTTTCTTT.

Concerning this clonotype: One end of the junction does not line up with germline, which may come from a read error. CDR3 DNA: TGTGCAATCAGTGAGAACCAGGACACTGAAACTTTCTTT. This codes for CAISENQDTETFF. The chain links TRBV10-3 to TRBJ1-1; perhaps TRBD1 as D (5 bases). The CDR3 covers 13 residues. Germline lookup yields CDR1 ENHRY and CDR2 SYGVKD.

The chain has TRBV28 and TRBJ2-7; possible D gene TRBD1, 6 bases. Germline CDR1 reads MDHEN; CDR2 reads SYDVKM. Between the trimmed V and J ends, which lost 4 bases and 4 bases, there was a span of 14 bases. The CDR3 contains 14 residues. The CDR3 spells CASSSGQKPYEQYF. For the CDR3, the DNA is TGTGCCAGCAGTTCGGGACAAAAACCTTACGAGCAGTACTTC.